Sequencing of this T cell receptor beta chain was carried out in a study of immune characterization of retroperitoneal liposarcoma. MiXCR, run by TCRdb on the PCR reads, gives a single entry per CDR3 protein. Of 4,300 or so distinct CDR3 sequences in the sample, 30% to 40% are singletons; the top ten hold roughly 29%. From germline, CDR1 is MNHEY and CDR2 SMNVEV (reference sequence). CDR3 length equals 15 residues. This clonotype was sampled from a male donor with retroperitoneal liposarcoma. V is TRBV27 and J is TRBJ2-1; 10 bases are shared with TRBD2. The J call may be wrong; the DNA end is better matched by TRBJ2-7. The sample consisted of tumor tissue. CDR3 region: CASSPSSGSSYEQYF. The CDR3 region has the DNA TGTGCCAGCAGCCCATCTAGCGGGAGCTCCTACGAGCAGTACTTC.